This T cell receptor beta chain is from a study of cytomegalovirus exposure and HLA in healthy donors. The study's findings and limits: TRBV6-2, TRBV6-3 and other indistinguishable V segments were excluded. Per a prior analysis, the majority of TCR beta V segments were productive roughly 87% or roughly 30% of the time. Likely technical artifact: a cluster of highly shared sequence variants. Associated with cytomegalovirus, according to the listing, were 150 to 200 TCR beta chains.

Remarks on this clone: Its matching antigen is unknown.

The study ran its PCR with 60 Vbeta and 13 Jbeta primers. The method was immunoSEQ multiplex PCR; TCRdb's version includes in-frame clones alone and lacks a portion of them. The sample lists over 95,000 clones, approximately 80% occurring once. V was pared by 4 bases and J by 8 bases, with 12 bases of the junction left unmatched. Looked up from germline, CDR1 is MGHRA and CDR2 is YSYEKL. This CDR3 contains 16 residues. Sequenced material: PBMCs. The receptor comes from a young woman in good health and CMV-seronegative. V and J are TRBV4-1 and TRBJ1-4; 8 nucleotides match TRBD1. The CDR3 spells CASSLRDRGVSEKLFF. The CDR3 DNA is TGCGCCAGCAGCCTACGCGACAGGGGAGTAAGCGAAAAACTGTTTTTT.